This T cell receptor (beta chain) was identified in a study of blood T cells in healthy people across ages. A second roughly 6 to 11 cycle PCR used barcoded and J-beta primers. Every single cDNA molecule received a tag from a template-switch adaptor with 12 random nucleotides. MiXCR, applied by TCRdb to the 5' RACE reads, yields one record per CDR3 protein. Of about 670,000 distinct CDR3 sequences in the sample, around two fifths were seen once. Sequencing was done on a sample of blood. This clonotype was sampled from a man older than 75 in good health.

The CDR3 sequence: CSARKDGQETQYF. As DNA, the CDR3 is TGCAGTGCTAGAAAAGACGGTCAAGAGACCCAGTACTTC. This chain uses TRBV20-1 with TRBJ2-5, with D unresolved. V lost 2 bases and J lost 2, with 9 bases in between. The CDR3 contains 13 residues. Germline-derived CDR1 and CDR2 are DFQATT and SNEGSKA (reference sequence).